Presented here are 18 T cell receptor beta chains from one specimen sequenced in a study of blood T cell repertoires in COVID-19 (dated by TCRdb to about 2020). Preparation of the library involved the immunoSEQ multiplex PCR assay. In its TCRdb copy, this immuneACCESS table keeps in-frame sequences only and misses some clones. Where compared with another copy, unresolved V genes explain less than half of these, and the others have no known cause. Recorded for this sample are roughly 70,000 clones; roughly 90% of them occurred a single time. Roughly 4% of the sample comes from the top ten. What was sequenced was peripheral blood. These receptors came from a man between 65 and 85 years old with acute or convalescent COVID-19.

A few counts support this clone. The chain links TRBV19 to TRBJ2-7, with a tentative D call TRBD2 (6 bases). There are 14 residues in the CDR3. With 3 bases removed from V and 5 bases from J, the gap between germline ends came to 14 bases. Germline V gives CDR1 LNHDA, CDR2 SQIVND (reference sequence). CDR3 loop: CASSIGGGRDEQYF. The CDR3 region has the DNA TGTGCCAGTAGTATTGGCGGAGGGCGGGACGAGCAGTACTTC.

V gene TRBV5-1 combines with J gene TRBJ1-2, with no clear D. The CDR3 totals 15 residues. Germline V gene data show CDR1 as SGHRS and CDR2 as YFSETQ. Trimming shortened V by 1 base and J by 8 bases, and 18 bases separated the two germline ends. CDR3 sequence (DNA): TGCGCCAGCAGCTTGCTCGCGGCCCTCACTGAGGGCTACACCTTC. Its protein is CASSLLAALTEGYTF.

J is TRBJ2-3 and V is TRBV5-1, with TRBD1 matching 10 bases. Germline CDR1 reads SGHRS; CDR2 reads YFSETQ. This CDR3 region has 16 residues. Losses at the gene ends were 1 base for V and 5 bases for J; bases not matched to a gene: 7. CDR3 sequence reads: CASSLIGQGVRDTQYF. CDR3 in DNA: TGCGCCAGCAGCTTGATTGGACAGGGGGTGCGAGATACGCAGTATTTT.

The CDR3 is CASSRTGNTEAFF. CDR3 nucleotide sequence: TGTGCCAGCAGCCGGACAGGGAACACTGAAGCTTTCTTT. The rearrangement links TRBV2 to TRBJ1-1; TRBD1 agrees at 7 bases. The CDR3 totals 13 residues. The trim removed 6 bases at V and 1 base at J, leaving 2 bases unmatched. CDR1 and CDR2 (germline): SNHLY, FYNNEI. The full variable domain, its missing parts supplied by reference TRBV2 and TRBJ1-1, is EPEVTQTPSHQVTQMGQEVILRCVPISNHLYFYWYRQILGQKVEFLVSFYNNEISEKSEIFDDQFSVERPDGSNFTLKIRSTKLEDSAMYFCASSRTGNTEAFFGQGTRLTVV.

The chain joins TRBV7-9 to TRBJ1-4; the match to TRBD1 covers 7 bases. J was trimmed by 0 bases and V by 2 bases; bases with no gene match: 6. Germline CDR1 reads SEHNR; CDR2 reads FQNEAQ (reference sequence). This CDR3 is 17 amino acids long. In nucleotides, the CDR3 is TGTGCCAGCAGCTTATCCCGACAGGGAACAACTAATGAAAAACTGTTTTTT. This codes for CASSLSRQGTTNEKLFF.

The rearrangement joins TRBV7-9 to TRBJ2-2; 9 bases align to TRBD1. This CDR3 spans 17 amino acids. J gave up 2 bases and V 0 bases, and 4 bases lay outside the gene matches. Germline CDR1 SEHNR, CDR2 FQNEAQ (reference sequence). The CDR3, as DNA: TGTGCCAGCAGCTTAGCATGGGACAGGGTTAACACCGGGGAGCTGTTTTTT. This translates into CASSLAWDRVNTGELFF.

This chain links TRBV28 with TRBJ1-2; 8 nucleotides align to TRBD1. Germline CDR1 is MDHEN and CDR2 is SYDVKM. The CDR3 contains 17 residues. V shed 6 bases and J 4 bases; nucleotides not matched to a gene: 16. The CDR3 nucleotides are TGTGCCAGCAGACCACCAGGGGGCCTTACCTTAACCTATGGCTACACCTTC. Encoded protein: CASRPPGGLTLTYGYTF.

The chain has TRBV21-1 and TRBJ1-3. TRBV21-1 is a documented pseudogene. CDR3 length: 17 residues. The CDR3: CASSKDSPREPGNTIYF. The CDR3 DNA is TGTGCCAGCAGCAAAGACTCCCCAAGGGAGCCTGGAAACACCATATATTTT.

The chain has TRBV11-3 and TRBJ2-1; D not resolved. The V and J ends lost 3 bases and 5 bases respectively, with 8 bases between them. Germline CDR1 SGHNT, CDR2 YENEEA. CDR3 length: 13 amino acids. The DNA for the CDR3 is TGTGCCAGCAGCTTTTTTCCAGACAATGAGCAGTTCTTC. Translation gives CASSFFPDNEQFF.

The gene calls are TRBV19 and TRBJ1-6, with 9 nucleotides matching TRBD1. The CDR3 runs 15 residues. V lost 6 bases to trimming and J lost 8 bases; unmatched junction nucleotides: 8. Germline V gives CDR1 LNHDA, CDR2 SQIVND (reference sequence). CDR3 region: CASSSLTGGYSPLHF. The CDR3, as DNA: TGTGCCAGTAGCTCTCTGACAGGGGGGTATTCACCCCTCCACTTT.

The rearrangement links TRBV19 to TRBJ1-6; no clear D. Germline V gene sequence: CDR1 LNHDA, CDR2 SQIVND (reference sequence). V lost 6 bases, J lost 7 bases, and 16 bases lay in between. The CDR3 contains 15 residues. The CDR3 region is CASSQTNNINSPLHF. The CDR3 nucleotides are TGTGCCAGTAGCCAAACAAACAATATAAATTCACCCCTCCACTTT.

This sequence joins TRBV7-8 and TRBJ2-5; a weak D match, TRBD1 (6 bases). CDR1 is SGHVS, CDR2 FQNEAQ, per germline. CDR3 size: 15 residues. Trimming left V 1 base short and J 1 base short, with 10 bases between. CDR3 region: CASSLDRTVQETQYF. The CDR3 DNA follows: TGTGCCAGCAGCTTAGATAGGACAGTCCAAGAGACCCAGTACTTC.

CDR3 sequence reads: CASSSSGTGGLNIQYF. CDR3 nucleotide sequence: TGCGCCAGCAGTAGCTCCGGGACAGGGGGCCTAAACATTCAGTACTTC. The genes are TRBV4-1 and TRBJ2-4; 12 bases align to TRBD1. There are 16 residues in the CDR3. Trimming took 6 bases from V and 6 from J; bases not matched to a gene: 9. The germline CDR1 and CDR2 sequences are MGHRA and YSYEKL.

The chain is built from TRBV24-1 and TRBJ2-3; a possible D gene is TRBD1 (6 bases). The germline V gene has CDR1 KGHDR and CDR2 SFDVKD. The CDR3 length is 17 residues. Trimming left V 3 bases short and J 1 base short, with 16 bases between. CDR3 nucleotide sequence: TGTGCCACCAGTGATCCTCAGGACAGCGGTGGCACAGATACGCAGTATTTT. This sequence encodes CATSDPQDSGGTDTQYF.

The V call is TRBV5-1, the J call TRBJ1-5, with a tentative D call TRBD1 (5 bases). The germline gives CDR1 SGHRS, CDR2 YFSETQ. CDR3 length equals 15 residues. The ends were cut back, 3 bases at V and 0 bases at J, with 10 bases in the middle. CDR3 bases: TGCGCCAGCAGCTCGAGCGGGGGTAGCAATCAGCCCCAGCATTTT. This encodes CASSSSGGSNQPQHF. The full variable domain, completed using reference TRBV5-1 and TRBJ1-5, is KAGVTQTPRYLIKTRGQQVTLSCSPISGHRSVSWYQQTPGQGLQFLFEYFSETQRNKGNFPGRFSGRQFSNSRSEMNVSTLELGDSALYLCASSSSGGSNQPQHFGDGTRLSIL.

The chain carries TRBV7-8 and TRBJ2-2; TRBD2 aligns across 9 bases. Germline V CDR1 and CDR2: SGHVS, FQNEAQ. V lost 8 bases, J lost 4 bases, and 8 bases stayed unmatched. CDR3 length: 15 residues. DNA of the CDR3: TGTGCCAGCGTAGGAGGACTAGCGTCCACCGGGGAGCTGTTTTTT. Its translation is CASVGGLASTGELFF.

This chain uses TRBV24-1 with TRBJ2-1, with 9 bases fitting TRBD2. V dropped 5 bases and J dropped 9; count of bases not matched to a gene: 10. This CDR3 has 15 amino acids. Germline CDR1 is KGHDR and CDR2 is SFDVKD. CDR3 protein: CATSGTSGPRGEQFF. The CDR3, as DNA: TGTGCCACCAGTGGTACTAGCGGGCCTCGAGGTGAGCAGTTCTTC.

The chain joins TRBV5-6 to TRBJ2-3, with D maybe TRBD2 (5 bases). The V gene lost 0 bases and the J gene lost 1 base, with 12 bases spanning the gap. This CDR3 is 16 amino acids long. Germline V gene lookup returns CDR1 SGHDT and CDR2 YYEEEE. CDR3 sequence: CASSLGGLARTDTQYF. Here the CDR3 DNA reads TGTGCCAGCAGCTTGGGGGGTCTAGCCCGCACAGATACGCAGTATTTT.